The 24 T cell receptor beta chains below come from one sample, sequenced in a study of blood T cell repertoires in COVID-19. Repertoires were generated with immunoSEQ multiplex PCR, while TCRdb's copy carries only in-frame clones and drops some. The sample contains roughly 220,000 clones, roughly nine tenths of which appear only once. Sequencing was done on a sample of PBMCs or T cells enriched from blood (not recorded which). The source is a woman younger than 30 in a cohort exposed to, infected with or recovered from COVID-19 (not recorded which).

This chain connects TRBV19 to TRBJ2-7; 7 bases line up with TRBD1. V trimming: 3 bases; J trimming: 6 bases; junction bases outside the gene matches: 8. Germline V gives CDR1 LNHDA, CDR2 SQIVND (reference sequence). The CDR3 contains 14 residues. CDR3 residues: CASSIGQGVGEQYF. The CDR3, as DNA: TGTGCCAGTAGTATCGGGCAGGGGGTTGGCGAGCAGTACTTC.

The CDR3 DNA follows: TGCGCCAGCAGGGCAGATAGGAGCATTCAGTACTTC. It is translated as CASRADRSIQYF. This chain uses TRBV5-1 with TRBJ2-4; D is undetermined. CDR3 length equals 12 residues. Trimming cost V 5 bases and J 9 bases, with 12 bases left between them. Germline V lookup: CDR1 SGHRS, CDR2 YFSETQ.

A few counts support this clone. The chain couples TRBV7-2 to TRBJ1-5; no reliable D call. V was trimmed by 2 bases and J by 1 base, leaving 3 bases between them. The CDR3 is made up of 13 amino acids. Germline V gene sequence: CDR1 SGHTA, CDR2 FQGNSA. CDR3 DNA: TGTGCCAGCAGCTTACTGAGCAATCAGCCCCAGCATTTT. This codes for CASSLLSNQPQHF.

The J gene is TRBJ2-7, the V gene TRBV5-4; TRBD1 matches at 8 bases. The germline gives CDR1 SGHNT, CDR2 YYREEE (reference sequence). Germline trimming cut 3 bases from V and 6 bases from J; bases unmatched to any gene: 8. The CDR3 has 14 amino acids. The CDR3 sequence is CASSSTGDSGEQYF. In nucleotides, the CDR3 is TGTGCCAGCAGCTCGACAGGGGATTCGGGCGAGCAGTACTTC.

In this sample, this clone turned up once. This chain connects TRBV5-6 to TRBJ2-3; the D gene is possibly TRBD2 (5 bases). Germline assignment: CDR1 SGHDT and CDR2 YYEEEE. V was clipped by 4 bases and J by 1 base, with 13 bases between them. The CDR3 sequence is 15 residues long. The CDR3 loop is CASSAPSGGTDTQYF. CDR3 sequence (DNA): TGTGCCAGCAGCGCCCCGAGCGGCGGCACAGATACGCAGTATTTT.

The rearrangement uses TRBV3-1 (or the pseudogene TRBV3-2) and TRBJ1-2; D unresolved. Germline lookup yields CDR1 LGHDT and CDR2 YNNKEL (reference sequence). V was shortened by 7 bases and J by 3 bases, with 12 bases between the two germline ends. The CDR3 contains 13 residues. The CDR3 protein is CASNSGRDYGYTF. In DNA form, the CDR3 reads TGTGCCAGCAACTCCGGGAGGGACTATGGCTACACCTTC.

CDR3 nucleotide sequence: TGCGCCAGCAGCTTGTGGGGGGAATTCACAGATACGCAGTATTTT. Translating it yields CASSLWGEFTDTQYF. The chain combines TRBV5-1 with TRBJ2-3; perhaps TRBD2 as D (6 bases). The germline CDR1 and CDR2 sequences are SGHRS and YFSETQ. CDR3 length: 15 residues. V gave up 1 base and J gave up 2 bases, with 11 bases separating them.

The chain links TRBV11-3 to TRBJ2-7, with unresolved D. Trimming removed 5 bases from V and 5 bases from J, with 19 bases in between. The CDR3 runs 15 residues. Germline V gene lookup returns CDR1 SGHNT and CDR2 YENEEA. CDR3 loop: CASSPSRNGPNEQYF. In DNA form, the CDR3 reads TGTGCCAGCAGCCCCTCACGAAATGGCCCCAACGAGCAGTACTTC.

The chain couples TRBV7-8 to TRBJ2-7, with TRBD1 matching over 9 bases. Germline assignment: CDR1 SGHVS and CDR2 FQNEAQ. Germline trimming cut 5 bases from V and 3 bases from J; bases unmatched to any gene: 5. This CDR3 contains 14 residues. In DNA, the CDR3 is TGTGCCAGCAGCATCCCGACAGGGGGCTACGAGCAGTACTTC. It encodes CASSIPTGGYEQYF.

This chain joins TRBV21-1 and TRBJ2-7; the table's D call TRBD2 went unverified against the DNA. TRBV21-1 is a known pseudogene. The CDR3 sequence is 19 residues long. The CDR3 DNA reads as TGTGCCAGCACGTTGAAACTAGCGGGAGGGCCGGGTACCTCCTACGAGCAGTACTTC. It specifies CASTLKLAGGPGTSYEQYF.

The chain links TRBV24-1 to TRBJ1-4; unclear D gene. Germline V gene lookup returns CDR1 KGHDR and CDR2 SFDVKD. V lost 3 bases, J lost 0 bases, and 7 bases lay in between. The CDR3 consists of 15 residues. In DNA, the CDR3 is TGTGCCACCAGTGATGGCGGGGCAACTAATGAAAAACTGTTTTTT. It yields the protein CATSDGGATNEKLFF.

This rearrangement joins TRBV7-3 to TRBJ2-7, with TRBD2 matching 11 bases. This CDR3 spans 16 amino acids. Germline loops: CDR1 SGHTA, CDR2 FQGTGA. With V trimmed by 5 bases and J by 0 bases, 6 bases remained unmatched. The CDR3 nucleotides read TGTGCCAGCAGCCCAACCGGGACTAGCGGCTCCTACGAGCAGTACTTC. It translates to CASSPTGTSGSYEQYF.

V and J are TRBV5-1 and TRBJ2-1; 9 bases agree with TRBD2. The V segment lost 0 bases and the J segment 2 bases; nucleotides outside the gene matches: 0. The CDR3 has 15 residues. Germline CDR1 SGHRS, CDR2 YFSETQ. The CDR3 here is CASSLGGGAYNEQFF. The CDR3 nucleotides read TGCGCCAGCAGCTTGGGCGGGGGGGCCTACAATGAGCAGTTCTTC.

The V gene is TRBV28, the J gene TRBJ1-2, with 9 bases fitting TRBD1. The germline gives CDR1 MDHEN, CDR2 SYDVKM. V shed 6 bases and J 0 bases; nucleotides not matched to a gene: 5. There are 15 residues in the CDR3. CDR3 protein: CASSQGQGANYGYTF. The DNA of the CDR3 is TGTGCCAGCAGCCAGGGACAGGGTGCTAACTATGGCTACACCTTC.

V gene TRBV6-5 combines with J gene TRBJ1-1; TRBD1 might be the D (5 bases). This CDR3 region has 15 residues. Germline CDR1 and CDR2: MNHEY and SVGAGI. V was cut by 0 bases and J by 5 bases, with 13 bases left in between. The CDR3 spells CASSYSQGAFTEAFF. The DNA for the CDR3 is TGTGCCAGCAGTTACTCTCAGGGTGCTTTTACTGAAGCTTTCTTT.

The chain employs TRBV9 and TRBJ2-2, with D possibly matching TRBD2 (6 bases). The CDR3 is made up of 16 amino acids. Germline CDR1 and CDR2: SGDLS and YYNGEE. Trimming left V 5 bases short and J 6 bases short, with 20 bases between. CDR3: CASSPFGTPSPGELFF. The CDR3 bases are TGTGCCAGCAGTCCATTCGGGACTCCAAGCCCCGGGGAGCTGTTTTTT.

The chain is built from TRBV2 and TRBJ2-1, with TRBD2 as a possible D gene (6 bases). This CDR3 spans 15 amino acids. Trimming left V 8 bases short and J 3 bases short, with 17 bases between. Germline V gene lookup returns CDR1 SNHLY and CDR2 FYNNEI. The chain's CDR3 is CASGPPGTGYNEQFF. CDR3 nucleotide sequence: TGTGCCAGCGGGCCTCCCGGGACTGGCTACAATGAGCAGTTCTTC.

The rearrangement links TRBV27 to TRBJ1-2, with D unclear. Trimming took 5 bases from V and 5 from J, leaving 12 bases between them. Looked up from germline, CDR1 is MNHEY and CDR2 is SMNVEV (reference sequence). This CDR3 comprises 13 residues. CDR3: CASSLEGTYGYTF. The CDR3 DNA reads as TGTGCCAGCAGTCTAGAGGGAACTTATGGCTACACCTTC.

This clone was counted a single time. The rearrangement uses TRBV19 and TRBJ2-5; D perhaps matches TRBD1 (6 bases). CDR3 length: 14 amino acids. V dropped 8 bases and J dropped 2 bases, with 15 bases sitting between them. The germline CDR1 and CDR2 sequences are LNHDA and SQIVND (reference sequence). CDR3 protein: CASSQQGRQETQYF. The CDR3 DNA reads TGTGCCAGTTCTCAACAGGGTCGACAAGAGACCCAGTACTTC.

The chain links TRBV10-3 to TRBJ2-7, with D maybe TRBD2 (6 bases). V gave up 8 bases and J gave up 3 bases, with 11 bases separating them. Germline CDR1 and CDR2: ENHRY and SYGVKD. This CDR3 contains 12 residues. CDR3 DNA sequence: TGTGCCATCTCCCGGGGGATCTACGAGCAGTACTTC. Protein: CAISRGIYEQYF.

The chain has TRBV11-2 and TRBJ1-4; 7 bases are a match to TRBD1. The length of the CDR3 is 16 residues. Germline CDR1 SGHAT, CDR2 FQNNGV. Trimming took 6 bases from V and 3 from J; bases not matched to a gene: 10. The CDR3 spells CASRTTTGVANEKLFF. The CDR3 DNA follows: TGTGCCAGCAGAACTACTACAGGGGTGGCTAATGAAAAACTGTTTTTT.

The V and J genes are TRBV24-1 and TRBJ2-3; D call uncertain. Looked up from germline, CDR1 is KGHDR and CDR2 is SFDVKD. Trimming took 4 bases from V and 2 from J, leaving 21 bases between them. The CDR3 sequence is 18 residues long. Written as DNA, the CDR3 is TGTGCCACCAGTGACCTAAAGAGGCACCGGAGTGACACAGATACGCAGTATTTT. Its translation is CATSDLKRHRSDTDTQYF.

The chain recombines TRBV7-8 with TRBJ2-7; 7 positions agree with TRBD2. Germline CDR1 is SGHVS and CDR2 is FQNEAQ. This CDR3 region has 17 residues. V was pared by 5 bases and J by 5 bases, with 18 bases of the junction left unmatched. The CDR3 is CASSPGPLAVALNEQYF. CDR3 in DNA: TGTGCCAGCAGCCCCGGGCCCCTAGCGGTAGCCCTTAACGAGCAGTACTTC.

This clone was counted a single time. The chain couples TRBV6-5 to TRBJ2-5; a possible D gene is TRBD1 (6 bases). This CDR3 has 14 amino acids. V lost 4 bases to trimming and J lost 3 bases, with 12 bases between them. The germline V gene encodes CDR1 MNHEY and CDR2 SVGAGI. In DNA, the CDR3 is TGTGCCAGCAGTTCCAGGGGATGGAAAGAGACCCAGTACTTC. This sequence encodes CASSSRGWKETQYF.